The present entry profiles one TCR beta chain with its context. Source study methods: Scientists estimated how many nucleated cells there were by amplifying reference gene primers. Only in-frame clones appear in the TCRdb table, and some are missing; sequencing was by immunoSEQ multiplex PCR. Clone size and the V and J calls come from that table; the DNA yielded D and trimming. The repertoire has about 220,000 clones, 82% of them found once; the top ten carry under 3.5%. This sample was taken from a study of blood T cell repertoires in COVID-19. In the study overall: T cells, B-cell-depleted T cells, or PBMCs provided the cDNA or gDNA that served as material.

The CDR3 spans 16 residues. The germline V gene has CDR1 PRHDT and CDR2 FYEKMQ (reference sequence). The trim removed 5 bases at V and 1 base at J, leaving 8 bases unmatched. Participant ages covered roughly 18 to 90 years across about two dozen US areas. Participant reports of clinical history set cohort assignment. The rearrangement links TRBV13 to TRBJ2-5; 9 bases align to TRBD2. The clonotype comes from a woman aged 60 to 75 who had recovered from COVID-19. Material: PBMCs or T cells enriched from blood (not recorded which). DNA for the CDR3: TGTGCCAGCAGCGAACACCTAGCGGGATCCCAAGAGACCCAGTACTTC. Encoded protein: CASSEHLAGSQETQYF.